Presented here are 23 T cell receptor beta chains from one specimen sequenced in a study of OX40 agonist ivuxolimab in advanced cancers. Clones were read by immunoSEQ multiplex PCR, and TCRdb kept only the in-frame ones, dropping some. The top ten clones hold approximately 0.48% of a sample with 60,000 to 100,000 clones, around 92% of them seen once. The sample consisted of CD4+ or CD8+ T cells sorted from blood, taken in a trial of the OX40 agonist ivuxolimab. Receptors originate from an adult with an advanced solid tumor such as melanoma, head and neck, liver or kidney cancer.

This rearrangement joins TRBV19 to TRBJ2-2, with TRBD2 matching 14 bases. The J segment lost 8 bases and the V segment lost 4 bases, leaving 6 bases of the junction unmatched. This CDR3 spans 16 amino acids. Germline loops: CDR1 LNHDA, CDR2 SQIVND (reference sequence). This CDR3 reads CASSRLGTSGRGELFF. DNA of the CDR3: TGTGCCAGTAGTAGGCTGGGGACTAGCGGGAGAGGGGAGCTGTTTTTT.

The chain joins TRBV5-8 to TRBJ2-7; 9 positions match TRBD1. This CDR3 has 15 amino acids. V lost 0 bases, J lost 7 bases, and 8 bases stayed unmatched. The germline gives CDR1 SGHTS, CDR2 YDEGEE. CDR3 in DNA: TGTGCCAGCAGCTTGGGCGGACAGGGGAGAGAGGAGCAGTACTTC. This translates into CASSLGGQGREEQYF. The full variable domain, rest sourced from reference TRBV5-8 and TRBJ2-7, is EAGVTQSPTHLIKTRGQQATLRCSPISGHTSVYWYQQALGLGLQFLLWYDEGEERNRGNFPPRFSGRQFPNYSSELNVNALELEDSALYLCASSLGGQGREEQYFGPGTRLTVT.

This chain links TRBV7-2 with TRBJ2-1; D unclear. CDR1 and CDR2 (germline): SGHTA, FQGNSA. Deletions cut 1 base from V and 9 bases from J, with 13 bases between. The CDR3 extends over 14 amino acids. The CDR3 coding sequence is TGTGCCAGCAGCTTAGGTACCAGAGGTAGTGAGCAGTTCTTC. Residues: CASSLGTRGSEQFF.

The V call is TRBV7-8, the J call TRBJ1-4; maybe TRBD1 (5 bases). The V and J ends lost 1 base and 4 bases respectively, with 10 bases between them. Germline-derived CDR1 and CDR2 are SGHVS and FQNEAQ. The CDR3 spans 15 residues. The CDR3 region has the DNA TGTGCCAGCAGCTTAGGAGGACAAGATAATGAAAAACTGTTTTTT. Translating it yields CASSLGGQDNEKLFF. Full variable domain (outside the CDR3, taken from reference TRBV7-8 and TRBJ1-4): GAGVSQSPRYKVAKRGQDVALRCDPISGHVSLFWYQQALGQGPEFLTYFQNEAQLDKSGLPSDRFFAERPEGSVSTLKIQRTQQEDSAVYLCASSLGGQDNEKLFFGSGTQLSVL.

The chain carries TRBV5-4 and TRBJ1-3; D gene unclear. The CDR3 length is 15 residues. With 0 bases removed from V and 2 bases from J, the gap between germline ends came to 9 bases. Germline CDR1 is SGHNT and CDR2 is YYREEE (reference sequence). DNA for the CDR3: TGTGCCAGCAGCTTGGTTCCAGAAGCTGGAAACACCATATATTTT. This codes for CASSLVPEAGNTIYF.

V usage is TRBV5-4 and J usage is TRBJ2-7; the D gene is possibly TRBD1 (5 bases). Trimming cost V 2 bases and J 5 bases, with 11 bases left between them. The germline gives CDR1 SGHNT, CDR2 YYREEE (reference sequence). The CDR3 consists of 13 residues. The CDR3 loop is CASSFQGWNEQYF. CDR3 DNA sequence: TGTGCCAGCAGCTTCCAGGGTTGGAACGAGCAGTACTTC.

The chain recombines TRBV2 with TRBJ2-7, with 13 nucleotides matching TRBD2. V lost 6 bases, J lost 7 bases, and 6 bases stayed unmatched. Germline V gives CDR1 SNHLY, CDR2 FYNNEI. The CDR3 covers 14 residues. The CDR3 nucleotides read TGTGCCAGCAGGACGGGACTAGCGGGGAATGAGCAGTACTTC. Translation gives CASRTGLAGNEQYF.

This sequence joins TRBV6-5 and TRBJ2-7; D is tentatively TRBD1 or TRBD2 (6 bases each). CDR3 length: 15 residues. Looked up from germline, CDR1 is MNHEY and CDR2 is SVGAGI. V lost 0 bases to trimming and J lost 6 bases, with 15 bases between them. CDR3 bases: TGTGCCAGCAGTTACTCGAGTAGGGGGGCCATCGAGCAGTACTTC. Its translation is CASSYSSRGAIEQYF.

The chain links TRBV9 to TRBJ2-3; 7 bases map to TRBD2. The CDR3 sequence is 16 residues long. V was clipped by 4 bases and J by 0 bases; unmatched bases: 8. Germline-derived CDR1 and CDR2 are SGDLS and YYNGEE. CDR3 protein: CASSSRAGTSTDTQYF. Written as DNA, the CDR3 is TGTGCCAGCAGCTCGCGAGCGGGAACTAGCACAGATACGCAGTATTTT.

The V call is TRBV28, the J call TRBJ1-2; D perhaps matches TRBD1 (5 bases). The CDR3 runs 14 residues. V gave up 6 bases and J gave up 1 base, with 12 bases separating them. Germline CDR1 reads MDHEN; CDR2 reads SYDVKM. CDR3 in DNA: TGTGCCAGCAGCCCCCATGACAGTAACTATGGCTACACCTTC. It is translated as CASSPHDSNYGYTF.

V usage is TRBV6-5 and J usage is TRBJ2-7, with TRBD2 matching 10 bases. The V gene end was trimmed by 4 bases and the J gene end by 2 bases; junction bases not matched to a gene: 5. Germline CDR1 MNHEY, CDR2 SVGAGI. CDR3 length: 15 amino acids. The CDR3 nucleotides are TGTGCCAGCAGTTGGGGGACTAGCGCAGCCTACGAGCAGTACTTC. It is translated as CASSWGTSAAYEQYF.

The chain uses TRBV15 and TRBJ2-5, with TRBD2 as a possible D gene (5 bases). Germline V gene lookup returns CDR1 LNHNV and CDR2 YYDKDF (reference sequence). The ends were cut back, 1 base at V and 1 base at J, with 7 bases in the middle. CDR3 size: 14 residues. The CDR3 here is CATSRGGLQETQYF. The CDR3 DNA sequence: TGTGCCACCAGCAGAGGAGGGCTCCAAGAGACCCAGTACTTC.

This chain connects TRBV7-2 to TRBJ2-3, with a weak D call TRBD2 (5 bases). Germline CDR1 is SGHTA and CDR2 is FQGNSA. CDR3 length: 16 amino acids. The V gene lost 5 bases and the J gene lost 0 bases, with 15 bases spanning the gap. DNA of the CDR3: TGTGCCAGCAGCCCAAGGGTAGCGACGAGCACAGATACGCAGTATTTT. Translation: CASSPRVATSTDTQYF.

This chain links TRBV4-3 with TRBJ1-1; D is possibly TRBD1 (6 bases). The CDR3 covers 15 residues. The germline V and J ends were trimmed by 1 base and 7 bases, with 16 bases remaining between them. The germline V gene encodes CDR1 LGHNA and CDR2 YSLEER. CDR3 protein: CASSQGVRGYVEAFF. The DNA for the CDR3 is TGCGCCAGCAGCCAAGGGGTTAGGGGGTACGTTGAAGCTTTCTTT.

The chain uses TRBV6-1 and TRBJ1-5; 8 bases match TRBD1. The V gene end was trimmed by 3 bases and the J gene end by 4 bases; junction bases not matched to a gene: 5. CDR1 is MNHNS and CDR2 is SASEGT in the germline V gene. The CDR3 totals 15 residues. The DNA for the CDR3 is TGTGCCAGCAGTGACCGGACAGGGCGGAATCAGCCCCAGCATTTT. Translated, it gives CASSDRTGRNQPQHF.

The gene calls are TRBV5-4 and TRBJ2-5; 7 bases agree with TRBD1. V shed 0 bases, J shed 3 bases, and the junction held 2 bases outside the gene matches. The CDR3 runs to 14 residues. Germline-derived CDR1 and CDR2 are SGHNT and YYREEE (reference sequence). The CDR3 DNA sequence: TGTGCCAGCAGCTTGGGCGGACAGGAAGAGACCCAGTACTTC. Amino acids: CASSLGGQEETQYF.

The chain has TRBV19 and TRBJ2-5; D is perhaps TRBD2 (7 bases). This CDR3 is 15 amino acids long. The germline V and J ends were trimmed by 3 bases and 2 bases, with 13 bases remaining between them. The germline V gene has CDR1 LNHDA and CDR2 SQIVND (reference sequence). This CDR3 reads CASSMGRGGQETQYF. In nucleotides, the CDR3 is TGTGCCAGTAGTATGGGCAGGGGAGGGCAAGAGACCCAGTACTTC.

The chain combines TRBV27 with TRBJ2-1, with 9 bases that match TRBD2. From germline, CDR1 is MNHEY and CDR2 SMNVEV (reference sequence). The length of the CDR3 is 19 residues. After removal of 0 bases from V and 5 bases from J, the junction contained 14 bases not matched to a gene. The CDR3 nucleotides read TGTGCCAGCAGTTTATCCCCTTCCTTAGCGGGAGCGAGGGACAATGAGCAGTTCTTC. This gives the protein CASSLSPSLAGARDNEQFF.

The chain couples TRBV6-5 to TRBJ2-7; tentative D call: TRBD1 (6 bases). The V end lost 3 bases, the J end lost 2 bases, and 11 bases lay between the germline ends. This CDR3 has 14 amino acids. The germline V gene has CDR1 MNHEY and CDR2 SVGAGI. In DNA form, the CDR3 reads TGTGCCAGCAGTTATTCTGGGGGCACCTACGAGCAGTACTTC. Translation gives CASSYSGGTYEQYF.

The chain is built from TRBV6-5 and TRBJ1-2; D ambiguous. The CDR3 has 16 residues. Germline loops: CDR1 MNHEY, CDR2 SVGAGI. V lost 2 bases and J lost 5, with 18 bases in between. The CDR3 DNA reads TGTGCCAGCAGTTACCTTACCCCACTGACTTGGTATGGCTACACCTTC. Translated: CASSYLTPLTWYGYTF.

The sample holds a few counts of this clone. This chain joins TRBV2 and TRBJ1-1; 7 bases agree with TRBD1. Germline CDR1 reads SNHLY; CDR2 reads FYNNEI. J lost 3 bases, V lost 6 bases, and 13 bases had no gene match. The CDR3 length is 16 residues. The CDR3 DNA sequence: TGTGCCAGCAGGTATCAGGGGGAAGGCGAGGACACTGAAGCTTTCTTT. It codes for CASRYQGEGEDTEAFF.

The chain uses TRBV7-9 and TRBJ1-3; D is perhaps TRBD1 (6 bases). V was shortened by 5 bases and J by 0 bases, with 14 bases between the two germline ends. CDR1 and CDR2 from the germline V gene are SEHNR and FQNEAQ (reference sequence). The CDR3 totals 16 residues. As DNA, the CDR3 is TGTGCCAGCAGCCCCCCGAGGGGGGGCTCTGGAAACACCATATATTTT. This codes for CASSPPRGGSGNTIYF. Drawing the rest from reference TRBV7-9 and TRBJ1-3, the complete variable domain is DTGVSQNPRHKITKRGQNVTFRCDPISEHNRLYWYRQTLGQGPEFLTYFQNEAQLEKSRLLSDRFSAERPKGSFSTLEIQRTEQGDSAMYLCASSPPRGGSGNTIYFGEGSWLTVV.

A remark on this clone: This CDR3 is missing its conserved last phenylalanine or tryptophan, likely due to a read error. The limits of the CDR3 on the DNA are not certain, so only TCRdb's listed CDR3 is given. This chain uses TRBV6-1 with TRBJ1-2; whether TRBD1, the table's D call, matches the DNA was not checked. Germline V gene lookup returns CDR1 MNHNS and CDR2 SASEGT. The CDR3 spans 13 amino acids, including both terminal residues. CDR3 residues: CASRRSGLTGGDL.